This T cell receptor (beta chain) was documented in a study of blood T cell repertoires in COVID-19. Across the study: The analysed material was cDNA or gDNA that came from T cells, B-cell-depleted T cells, or PBMCs.

How the authors handled the data: Amplification from reference gene primers served as the basis for estimated nucleated cell counts. Clones were read by immunoSEQ multiplex PCR, and TCRdb kept only the in-frame ones, dropping some. From that table come the V and J calls and clone size; the DNA was used to work out D and trimming. This sample carries approximately 70,000 clones, about 80% of them seen once, and the ten largest clones take just over 4.5%. V lost 3 bases and J lost 7, with 15 bases in between. Germline V gene data show CDR1 as MNHEY and CDR2 as SMNVEV (reference sequence). CDR3 length: 14 amino acids.

This TCR was sampled from a woman aged 60-70 years with acute or convalescent COVID-19. Sequencing was done on a sample of peripheral blood. The chain combines TRBV27 with TRBJ1-1; no clear D gene. CDR3 nucleotides: TGTGCCAGCAGTTTCGGGGTAGCCCGAGGTGAAGCTTTCTTT. It codes for CASSFGVARGEAFF.